The clone carrying this T cell receptor beta chain was picked up a small number of times. Antigen unknown. Per the germline V gene, CDR1 is SEHNR and CDR2 is FQNEAQ (reference sequence). V lost 5 bases and J lost 7; bases outside the gene matches: 11. This CDR3 spans 16 amino acids. The entry originates in a study of blood T cells in healthy people across ages. Study-level findings and limits: Per million T cells, the diversity of TCR beta decreased roughly linearly as age advanced.

Next came a second PCR, run for about 7 to 12 cycles, which used a sample-barcoded 5' primer along with a J-beta primer mix. TCRdb passed the 5' RACE reads through MiXCR, listing each CDR3 protein once. The table lists around 990,000 distinct CDR3 sequences, less than 25% of them singletons. The same data also went into a second study, on T cells of mothers and their children.

The V gene is TRBV7-9, the J gene TRBJ2-7; 13 bases align to TRBD2. This clonotype was obtained from a girl aged 2-15 years in good health. Sequencing was done on a sample of blood. The CDR3 region is CASSLRTSGGPKEQYF. The DNA of the CDR3 is TGTGCCAGCAGCCTCCGGACTAGCGGGGGCCCTAAAGAGCAGTACTTC.